Following are 20 T cell receptor beta chains from one sample sequenced in a study of blood T cell repertoires in COVID-19. The data were produced by immunoSEQ multiplex PCR, yet TCRdb's version contains in-frame clones alone and is incomplete. The sample has over 200,000 clones; 88% are singletons. Material: peripheral blood. Receptors were obtained from a woman in her 30s with acute or convalescent COVID-19.

V is TRBV7-9 and J is TRBJ2-7; D is unclear. Per the germline V gene, CDR1 is SEHNR and CDR2 is FQNEAQ (reference sequence). The ends were cut back, 3 bases at V and 3 bases at J, with 12 bases in the middle. This CDR3 contains 14 residues. CDR3 bases: TGTGCCAGCAGCTTCGGGTGGGTGAACTACGAGCAGTACTTC. This translates into CASSFGWVNYEQYF.

This chain joins TRBV6-2 or TRBV6-3 and TRBJ2-7; D may be TRBD2 (6 bases). This CDR3 is built from 16 residues. CDR1 is MNHEY and CDR2 is SVGEGT in the germline V gene. The V gene lost 0 bases and the J gene lost 6 bases, with 18 bases spanning the gap. In nucleotides, the CDR3 is TGTGCCAGCAGTTACTCTGACGCGGGACGTCATCGCGAGCAGTACTTC. This codes for CASSYSDAGRHREQYF.

The CDR3 protein is CASNWGVYSNQPQHF. The CDR3 DNA reads as TGTGCCAGTAACTGGGGGGTATATAGCAATCAGCCCCAGCATTTT. V is TRBV19 and J is TRBJ1-5; TRBD1 might be the D (5 bases). The CDR3 consists of 15 residues. V gave up 7 bases and J gave up 0 bases, with 13 bases separating them. Germline V gene lookup returns CDR1 LNHDA and CDR2 SQIVND (reference sequence).

This clone was recorded once. The gene calls are TRBV10-3 and TRBJ1-6; tentative D call: TRBD1 (6 bases). V was pared by 5 bases and J by 7 bases, with 12 bases between. The CDR3 runs to 14 residues. The germline CDR1 and CDR2 sequences are ENHRY and SYGVKD. CDR3 sequence: CAISLTGENSPLHF. The CDR3 DNA reads TGTGCCATCAGTTTGACAGGCGAAAATTCACCCCTCCACTTT.

The chain is built from TRBV4-1 and TRBJ2-7, with D tentatively TRBD2 (6 bases). Germline CDR1 MGHRA, CDR2 YSYEKL. There are 14 residues in the CDR3. V lost 6 bases and J lost 7, with 19 bases in between. The CDR3 nucleotides read TGCGCCAGCAGGTCGCCGGGGGAGGAAGTAGAGCAGTACTTC. It yields the protein CASRSPGEEVEQYF.

J is TRBJ2-7 and V is TRBV30; D perhaps matches TRBD2 (6 bases). This CDR3 is 14 amino acids long. Per germline, CDR1 GTSNPN and CDR2 SVGIG (reference sequence). The V end lost 3 bases, the J end lost 0 bases, and 12 bases lay between the germline ends. The CDR3 sequence: CAWSGGRRSYEQYF. In DNA form, the CDR3 reads TGTGCCTGGAGCGGGGGTCGTCGCTCCTACGAGCAGTACTTC.

This rearrangement joins TRBV7-9 to TRBJ2-5; the match to TRBD1 covers 10 bases. The CDR3 consists of 15 residues. Germline CDR1 is SEHNR and CDR2 is FQNEAQ (reference sequence). The V gene end was trimmed by 6 bases and the J gene end by 1 base; junction bases not matched to a gene: 5. CDR3 nucleotides: TGTGCCAGCAGGCTAGGGACAGGGGCCCAAGAGACCCAGTACTTC. Translation: CASRLGTGAQETQYF.

The rearrangement links TRBV11-3 to TRBJ2-7, with a weak D call TRBD2 (6 bases). The CDR3 runs 14 residues. CDR1 and CDR2 from the germline V gene are SGHNT and YENEEA. V shed 6 bases and J shed 6 bases, with 18 bases lying between them. The CDR3 DNA reads as TGTGCCAGCAGTCAGACTAGGAATCCCACCGAGCAGTACTTC. Translating gives CASSQTRNPTEQYF.

A single count supports this clone. CDR3 loop: CASSPLLAGSADTQYF. The CDR3 coding sequence is TGTGCCAGCTCACCCTTACTAGCGGGAAGCGCAGATACGCAGTATTTT. The rearrangement joins TRBV18 to TRBJ2-3; 10 nucleotides align to TRBD2. With V trimmed by 3 bases and J by 4 bases, 7 bases remained unmatched. Per the germline V gene, CDR1 is KGHSH and CDR2 is LQKENI. This CDR3 comprises 16 residues.

This chain uses TRBV9 with TRBJ2-5, with D perhaps TRBD1 (5 bases). Trimming pared 0 bases from V and 4 bases from J, leaving 13 bases between. Per germline, CDR1 SGDLS and CDR2 YYNGEE. The CDR3 runs to 15 residues. As DNA, the CDR3 is TGTGCCAGCAGCGTAGCGGGTCAGGGCAGAGAGACCCAGTACTTC. This gives the protein CASSVAGQGRETQYF. Filled out from reference TRBV9 and TRBJ2-5, the complete variable domain reads DSGVTQTPKHLITATGQRVTLRCSPRSGDLSVYWYQQSLDQGLQFLIQYYNGEERAKGNILERFSAQQFPDLHSELNLSSLELGDSALYFCASSVAGQGRETQYFGPGTRLLVL.

About this clone itself: Other DNA sequences in the sample encode the same CDR3. This chain connects TRBV5-1 to TRBJ1-2, with D perhaps matching TRBD1 (5 bases). The length of the CDR3 is 14 residues. Germline-derived CDR1 and CDR2 are SGHRS and YFSETQ. V shed 1 base and J shed 3 bases, with 10 bases lying between them. DNA for the CDR3: TGCGCCAGCAGCTTGTCAGGAGGGGACTATGGCTACACCTTC. Its protein is CASSLSGGDYGYTF.

CDR3 in amino acids: CASSYGWTGGHQPQHF. DNA of the CDR3: TGTGCCAGCAGTTACGGATGGACAGGGGGACATCAGCCCCAGCATTTT. V is TRBV6-2 or TRBV6-3 and J is TRBJ1-5; 10 positions agree with TRBD1. J lost 5 bases, V lost 2 bases, and 6 bases had no gene match. The CDR3 covers 16 residues. The germline CDR1 and CDR2 sequences are MNHEY and SVGEGT.

J is TRBJ1-1 and V is TRBV4-1, with TRBD1 as a possible D gene (6 bases). CDR1 and CDR2 from the germline V gene are MGHRA and YSYEKL. Trimming stripped 4 bases from V and 4 bases from J, with 22 bases between. This CDR3 is 17 amino acids long. Here the CDR3 DNA reads TGCGCCAGCAGCCCTCAGCCTGGGGCAGGGGTGGGCACTGAAGCTTTCTTT. Protein product: CASSPQPGAGVGTEAFF.

The V call is TRBV7-2, the J call TRBJ2-1, with 10 bases lining up with TRBD2. The CDR3 contains 16 residues. CDR1 and CDR2 from the germline V gene are SGHTA and FQGNSA. V shed 5 bases and J 8 bases; nucleotides not matched to a gene: 12. Here the CDR3 reads CASSLASSGRLYEQFF. CDR3 DNA sequence: TGTGCCAGCAGCCTCGCATCTAGCGGGAGATTGTATGAGCAGTTCTTC.

The V call is TRBV19, the J call TRBJ2-1, with 7 bases aligning to TRBD1. J lost 3 bases, V lost 1 base, and 3 bases had no gene match. The CDR3 loop spans 15 amino acids. Germline CDR1 reads LNHDA; CDR2 reads SQIVND (reference sequence). The CDR3 region is CASSIVGGDYNEQFF. The CDR3 region has the DNA TGTGCCAGTAGTATAGTAGGGGGCGACTACAATGAGCAGTTCTTC. Full variable domain (missing parts from reference TRBV19 and TRBJ2-1): DGGITQSPKYLFRKEGQNVTLSCEQNLNHDAMYWYRQDPGQGLRLIYYSQIVNDFQKGDIAEGYSVSREKKESFPLTVTSAQKNPTAFYLCASSIVGGDYNEQFFGPGTRLTVL.

V is TRBV7-2 and J is TRBJ1-5; perhaps TRBD1 as D (6 bases). Between the trimmed V and J ends, which lost 4 bases and 0 bases, there was a span of 10 bases. Germline V gene lookup returns CDR1 SGHTA and CDR2 FQGNSA. CDR3 length equals 15 residues. Here the CDR3 DNA reads TGTGCCAGCAGCTCGGACAGCAATAGCAATCAGCCCCAGCATTTT. This translates into CASSSDSNSNQPQHF.

This clone appeared a few times. The genes are TRBV25-1 and TRBJ1-1, with 9 bases that match TRBD1. The J segment lost 8 bases and the V segment lost 1 base, leaving 11 bases of the junction unmatched. CDR1 and CDR2 (germline): MGHDK, SYGVNS. The CDR3 is 16 residues long. The CDR3 sequence is CASSEWSRGTGLEAFF. CDR3 coding DNA: TGTGCCAGCAGTGAATGGAGCCGGGGGACAGGGTTAGAAGCTTTCTTT.

The V and J genes are TRBV6-5 and TRBJ2-3, with 8 positions matching TRBD2. Germline values: CDR1 MNHEY, CDR2 SVGAGI. V lost 9 bases to trimming and J lost 4 bases; unmatched junction nucleotides: 9. The CDR3 has 14 amino acids. CDR3 bases: TGTGCCAGTTCGGAACCGGGGGGGGCAGATACGCAGTATTTT. It encodes CASSEPGGADTQYF.

The CDR3 DNA reads as TGTGCCAGCAGCCCAGGGGGAAGCTCTGGAAACACCATATATTTT. Translation gives CASSPGGSSGNTIYF. The rearrangement uses TRBV7-2 and TRBJ1-3; TRBD1 matches 7 bases. The CDR3 is 15 residues long. Germline loops: CDR1 SGHTA, CDR2 FQGNSA. V was pared by 5 bases and J by 0 bases, with 4 bases of the junction left unmatched.

Only a few counts were recorded for this clone. V usage is TRBV7-2 and J usage is TRBJ2-2; 8 nucleotides line up with TRBD1. Trimming removed 2 bases from V and 1 base from J; junction bases left unmatched: 3. The germline V gene encodes CDR1 SGHTA and CDR2 FQGNSA. The CDR3 sequence is 16 residues long. CDR3 nucleotides: TGTGCCAGCAGCTTATCCGGACAGGGGAACACCGGGGAGCTGTTTTTT. It is translated as CASSLSGQGNTGELFF.